By share, the clone carrying this T cell receptor (beta chain) counts as medium-sized. Antigen: not known. These data originate in a study of vaccination and CD4 T cells after COVID-19. V gave up 5 bases and J gave up 1 base, with 8 bases separating them. The CDR3 sequence is 13 residues long. CDR1 SGHTA and CDR2 FQGTGA come from the germline V gene. Sequence data for DNA of cultured CD4+ T cells were generated by the Oncomine TCR Beta short-read assay. Genomic DNA was extracted from cultured CD4+ T cells. TCRdb reanalysed the PCR reads using MiXCR and keeps one entry per CDR3 protein. This repertoire shows about 7,000 distinct CDR3 sequences, around a third found once; its top ten account for about 11%. As for treatment: roughly 11-day PBMC culture with coronavirus spike peptide pools or control peptides (ViraFEST assay). An unexposed donor provided the CD4+ T cells, which were collected before the COVID-19 pandemic (2011-2018).

The rearrangement joins TRBV7-3 to TRBJ1-1; D is unresolved. The source material was CD4+ T cells from blood, cultured in vitro. The sequence came from a human donor in good health. CDR3 protein: CASSMDPNTEAFF. The CDR3 DNA is TGTGCCAGCAGCATGGACCCGAACACTGAAGCTTTCTTT.